A single sample gave rise to the 22 T cell receptor beta chains below, sequenced in a study of T cell clones after liver transplantation. Only in-frame clones appear in the TCRdb table, and some are missing; sequencing was by immunoSEQ multiplex PCR. The table shows tens of thousands of clones, with nearly 85% occurring only once. The sequencing used CD4+ T cells from blood, collected 46 months after liver transplant. All receptors come from a human patient who received a liver transplant. Some T cells may have come from the graft donor.

This clone was counted a few times. The chain recombines TRBV4-2 with TRBJ2-4, with 12 bases that match TRBD2. Germline V gene data show CDR1 as LGHNA and CDR2 as YNFKEQ. This CDR3 spans 14 amino acids. The junction had 3 bases not matched to a gene; V was cut back by 5 bases and J by 7 bases. This chain's CDR3 is CASSYGTSGNIQYF. CDR3 DNA: TGTGCCAGCAGCTATGGGACTAGCGGGAACATTCAGTACTTC.

The chain couples TRBV11-1 to TRBJ1-1; perhaps TRBD1 as D (6 bases). Deletions cut 5 bases from V and 1 base from J, with 8 bases between. Looked up from germline, CDR1 is SGHAT and CDR2 is FQDESV (reference sequence). This CDR3 is 13 amino acids long. The CDR3 nucleotides read TGTGCCAGCAGCCAGACAGGGAACACTGAAGCTTTCTTT. Translating it yields CASSQTGNTEAFF. Drawing the rest from reference TRBV11-1 and TRBJ1-1, the complete variable domain is EAEVAQSPRYKITEKSQAVAFWCDPISGHATLYWYRQILGQGPELLVQFQDESVVDDSQLPKDRFSAERLKGVDSTLKIQPAELGDSAMYLCASSQTGNTEAFFGQGTRLTVV.

V usage is TRBV15 and J usage is TRBJ1-2; D is possibly TRBD1 (5 bases). V was clipped by 0 bases and J by 6 bases, with 26 bases between them. The CDR3 spans 19 residues. Germline V CDR1 and CDR2: LNHNV, YYDKDF (reference sequence). The CDR3 is CATSRDSGRWAGDIHGYTF. Here the CDR3 DNA reads TGTGCCACCAGCAGAGATTCGGGGCGGTGGGCAGGCGATATCCATGGCTACACCTTC.

Only a few counts were recorded for this clone. The chain uses TRBV6-1 and TRBJ2-1, with a tentative D call TRBD2 (6 bases). V was pared by 2 bases and J by 14 bases, with 22 bases between. CDR3 size: 15 residues. The V gene's germline CDR1 is MNHNS and CDR2 SASEGT. In nucleotides, the CDR3 is TGTGCCAGCAGTGAAACACTAGCAGTCAACTACGGAGAGTTCTTC. Translating gives CASSETLAVNYGEFF.

This chain joins TRBV6-5 and TRBJ1-5, with D unclear. CDR3 length: 15 residues. V gave up 4 bases and J gave up 7 bases, with 17 bases separating them. Per the germline V gene, CDR1 is MNHEY and CDR2 is SVGAGI. The CDR3 bases are TGTGCCAGCAGTTCGACGGGGATGGGGAAACAGCCCCAGCATTTT. It is translated as CASSSTGMGKQPQHF.

The gene calls are TRBV7-2 and TRBJ2-5, with D perhaps given as TRBD1 or TRBD2 (6 bases each). Trimming removed 3 bases from V and 5 bases from J, with 16 bases in between. The CDR3 has 15 residues. The germline gives CDR1 SGHTA, CDR2 FQGNSA. CDR3 loop: CASSFGGGWGETQYF. CDR3 in DNA: TGTGCCAGCAGCTTCGGGGGCGGTTGGGGGGAGACCCAGTACTTC.

The rearrangement links TRBV28 to TRBJ2-5; tentative D call: TRBD2 (6 bases). CDR1 is MDHEN, CDR2 SYDVKM, per germline. The CDR3 length is 18 residues. V was cut by 6 bases and J by 1 base, with 24 bases left in between. In DNA form, the CDR3 reads TGTGCCAGCAGCATAAGCGGAGGGTTTGGGTCTATCCAAGAGACCCAGTACTTC. Translating gives CASSISGGFGSIQETQYF.

This clone has only a few counts. This chain uses TRBV11-2 with TRBJ2-2; 10 nucleotides match TRBD1. CDR1 is SGHAT, CDR2 FQNNGV, per germline. The CDR3 is 13 amino acids. V lost 5 bases and J lost 9; bases outside the gene matches: 3. This CDR3 reads CASSPTGGRELFF. Here the CDR3 DNA reads TGTGCCAGCAGCCCGACAGGGGGCCGGGAGCTGTTTTTT.

This rearrangement joins TRBV5-5 to TRBJ1-4; D is undetermined. Deletions cut 1 base from V and 5 bases from J, with 9 bases between. This CDR3 has 14 residues. Looked up from germline, CDR1 is SGHKS and CDR2 is YYEKEE (reference sequence). CDR3: CASSLSRWNEKLFF. Written as DNA, the CDR3 is TGTGCCAGCAGCTTGAGCAGGTGGAATGAAAAACTGTTTTTT.

The CDR3 sequence: CASSSGHHSYEQYF. The CDR3 DNA reads TGTGCCAGCAGTTCGGGACACCACTCCTACGAGCAGTACTTC. This chain connects TRBV7-2 to TRBJ2-7; possibly TRBD1 for D (6 bases). Germline lookup yields CDR1 SGHTA and CDR2 FQGNSA. This CDR3 comprises 14 residues. The V end lost 6 bases, the J end lost 0 bases, and 12 bases lay between the germline ends.

This chain joins TRBV9 and TRBJ2-1; 13 positions match TRBD2. The germline CDR1 and CDR2 sequences are SGDLS and YYNGEE. J was trimmed by 7 bases and V by 4 bases; bases with no gene match: 5. There are 15 residues in the CDR3. Here the CDR3 reads CASSSRLAGGNEQFF. In nucleotides, the CDR3 is TGTGCCAGCAGCTCGCGACTAGCGGGAGGAAATGAGCAGTTCTTC.

The chain carries TRBV2 and TRBJ2-7; weak D call: TRBD1 (6 bases). The CDR3 runs 13 residues. V lost 2 bases to trimming and J lost 5 bases, with 10 bases between them. Per germline, CDR1 SNHLY and CDR2 FYNNEI. The CDR3 DNA reads TGTGCCAGCAGTGAACAGGGGCCTGACGAGCAGTACTTC. Its protein product is CASSEQGPDEQYF.

This chain connects TRBV7-2 to TRBJ1-1; D is unresolved. Germline loops: CDR1 SGHTA, CDR2 FQGNSA. V dropped 2 bases and J dropped 1 base, with 11 bases sitting between them. This CDR3 comprises 15 residues. CDR3 in amino acids: CASSLRGRQNTEAFF. The CDR3 region has the DNA TGTGCCAGCAGCTTACGAGGGAGACAGAACACTGAAGCTTTCTTT.

This clone was seen once. The genes are TRBV19 and TRBJ2-3; D unresolved. This CDR3 comprises 14 residues. The germline gives CDR1 LNHDA, CDR2 SQIVND (reference sequence). Trimming removed 8 bases from V and 0 bases from J, with 12 bases in between. CDR3 residues: CASGSISSTDTQYF. The CDR3, as DNA: TGTGCCAGTGGGTCTATAAGTAGCACAGATACGCAGTATTTT.

The chain couples TRBV4-3 to TRBJ2-5; D might be TRBD2 (6 bases). V was shortened by 5 bases and J by 2 bases, with 9 bases between the two germline ends. Germline CDR1 reads LGHNA; CDR2 reads YSLEER. The CDR3 runs to 13 residues. The CDR3 bases are TGCGCCAGCAGCAAAGGGAGGCAAGAGACCCAGTACTTC. Translation: CASSKGRQETQYF.

The chain has TRBV7-2 and TRBJ1-2; 8 bases agree with TRBD1. The V and J ends lost 5 bases and 6 bases, in that order; junction bases with no gene match: 5. The CDR3 has 13 amino acids. The V gene's germline CDR1 is SGHTA and CDR2 FQGNSA. The CDR3 sequence: CASSPRQGNGYTF. The CDR3 DNA follows: TGTGCCAGCAGCCCAAGACAGGGGAATGGCTACACCTTC.

This chain connects TRBV6-5 to TRBJ2-3, with D possibly matching TRBD1 (5 bases). The CDR3 spans 14 residues. V was trimmed by 0 bases and J by 9 bases, leaving 13 bases between them. CDR1 MNHEY and CDR2 SVGAGI come from the germline V gene. CDR3: CASSYSSEAGTQYF. CDR3 DNA sequence: TGTGCCAGCAGTTACTCGAGCGAAGCAGGGACGCAGTATTTT.

The chain carries TRBV7-2 and TRBJ1-2, with D possibly matching TRBD1 (5 bases). V was clipped by 5 bases and J by 8 bases, with 27 bases between them. CDR1 and CDR2 from the germline V gene are SGHTA and FQGNSA. This CDR3 region has 17 residues. CDR3 sequence: CASSPGAGRTERGGYTF. CDR3 sequence (DNA): TGTGCCAGCAGCCCTGGGGCGGGACGAACCGAGAGGGGAGGCTACACCTTC.

The rearrangement joins TRBV5-1 to TRBJ2-1; possible D gene TRBD2, 5 bases. From germline, CDR1 is SGHRS and CDR2 YFSETQ. This CDR3 is built from 16 residues. The V and J ends lost 0 bases and 4 bases respectively, with 14 bases between them. Written as DNA, the CDR3 is TGCGCCAGCAGCTTGGACGGGGTTCGAAATTACAATGAGCAGTTCTTC. It encodes CASSLDGVRNYNEQFF.

The genes are TRBV5-1 and TRBJ2-1; 15 nucleotides agree with TRBD2. Per the germline V gene, CDR1 is SGHRS and CDR2 is YFSETQ. V shed 4 bases, J shed 0 bases, and the junction held 8 bases outside the gene matches. This CDR3 region has 19 residues. The CDR3 bases are TGCGCCAGCAGCCGGACTAGCGGGAGGGCCTACAGCTCCTACAATGAGCAGTTCTTC. This codes for CASSRTSGRAYSSYNEQFF.

This rearrangement joins TRBV6-5 to TRBJ2-6, with D possibly matching TRBD1 (5 bases). Looked up from germline, CDR1 is MNHEY and CDR2 is SVGAGI. Trimming removed 6 bases from V and 2 bases from J, with 8 bases in between. This CDR3 is 14 amino acids long. This CDR3 is CASREQAGANVLTF. The DNA for the CDR3 is TGTGCCAGCAGGGAACAGGCTGGGGCCAACGTCCTGACTTTC.

The chain is built from TRBV29-1 and TRBJ1-1; the D gene is possibly TRBD1 (5 bases). Trimming left V 7 bases short and J 1 base short, with 13 bases between. Germline loops: CDR1 SQVTM, CDR2 ANQGSEA. The CDR3 totals 13 residues. In nucleotides, the CDR3 is TGCAGCGCGAGCGGGGGACCGAACACTGAAGCTTTCTTT. Its translation is CSASGGPNTEAFF.